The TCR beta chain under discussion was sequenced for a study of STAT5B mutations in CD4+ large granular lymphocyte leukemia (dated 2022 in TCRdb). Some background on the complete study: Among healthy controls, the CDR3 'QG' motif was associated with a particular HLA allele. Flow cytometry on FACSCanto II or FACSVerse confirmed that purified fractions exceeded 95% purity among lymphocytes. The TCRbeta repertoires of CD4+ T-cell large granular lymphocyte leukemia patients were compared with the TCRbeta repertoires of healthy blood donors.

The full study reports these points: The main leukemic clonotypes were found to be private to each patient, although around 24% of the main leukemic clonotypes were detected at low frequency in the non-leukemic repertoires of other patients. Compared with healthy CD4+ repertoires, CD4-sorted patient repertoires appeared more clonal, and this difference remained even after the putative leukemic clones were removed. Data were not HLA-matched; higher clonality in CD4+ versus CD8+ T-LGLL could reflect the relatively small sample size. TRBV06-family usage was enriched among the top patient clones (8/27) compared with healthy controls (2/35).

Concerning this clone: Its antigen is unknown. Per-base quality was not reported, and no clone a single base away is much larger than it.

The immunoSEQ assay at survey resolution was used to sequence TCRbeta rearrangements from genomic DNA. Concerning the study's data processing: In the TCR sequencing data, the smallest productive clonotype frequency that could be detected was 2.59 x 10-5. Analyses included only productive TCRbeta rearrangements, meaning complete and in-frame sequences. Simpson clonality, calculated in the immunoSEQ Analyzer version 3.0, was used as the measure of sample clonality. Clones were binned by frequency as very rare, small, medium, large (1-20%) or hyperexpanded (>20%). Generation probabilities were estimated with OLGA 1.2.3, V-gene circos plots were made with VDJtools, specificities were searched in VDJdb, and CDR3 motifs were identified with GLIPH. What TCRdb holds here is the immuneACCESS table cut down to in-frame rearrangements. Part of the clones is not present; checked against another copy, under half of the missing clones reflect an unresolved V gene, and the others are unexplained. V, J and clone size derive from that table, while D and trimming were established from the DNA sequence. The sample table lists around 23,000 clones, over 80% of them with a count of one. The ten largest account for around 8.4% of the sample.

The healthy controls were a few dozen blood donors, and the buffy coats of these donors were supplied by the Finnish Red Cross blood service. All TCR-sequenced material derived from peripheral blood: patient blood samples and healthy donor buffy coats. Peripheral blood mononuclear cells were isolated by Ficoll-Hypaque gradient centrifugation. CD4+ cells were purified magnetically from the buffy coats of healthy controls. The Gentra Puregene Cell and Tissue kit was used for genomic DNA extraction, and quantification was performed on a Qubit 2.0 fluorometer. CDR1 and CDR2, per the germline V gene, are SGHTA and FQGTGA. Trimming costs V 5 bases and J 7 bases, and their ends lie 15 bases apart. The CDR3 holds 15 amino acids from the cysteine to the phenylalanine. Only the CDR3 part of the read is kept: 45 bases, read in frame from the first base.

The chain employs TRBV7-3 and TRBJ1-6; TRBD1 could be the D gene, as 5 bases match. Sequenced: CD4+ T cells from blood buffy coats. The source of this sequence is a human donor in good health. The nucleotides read TGTGCCAGCAGCATCGACGGGGGTGGGAATTCACCCCTCCACTTT. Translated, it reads CASSIDGGGNSPLHF.